This T cell receptor (beta chain) comes out of a study of Ad26.COV2.S vaccination and SARS-CoV-2 variants. The overall study: Donor participated within the Ad26.COV2.S arm of the COV1001 trial.

Treatment defined: around 19 received Ad26.COV2.S at low or high dose, single or two shots; roughly 5 received placebo; per-sample allocation not given. Samples analyzed were those drawn on day 63 after the first vaccine or placebo injection. An Ad26 vector expressing Wuhan-strain SARS-CoV-2 spike constituted the vaccine. V was cut by 6 bases and J by 0 bases, with 14 bases left in between. CDR1 SSHAT and CDR2 FNYEAQ come from the germline V gene (reference sequence). The CDR3 length is 16 residues. The data were produced by immunoSEQ multiplex PCR, yet TCRdb's version contains in-frame clones alone and is incomplete. The sample lists approximately 300,000 clones, 85% occurring once.

This TCR was recovered from a person aged 18-65 years who received the Ad26.COV2.S COVID-19 vaccine or a placebo. The sequencing here drew on peripheral blood, taken in a trial of Ad26.COV2.S vaccine versus placebo. V gene TRBV7-7 combines with J gene TRBJ2-2; either TRBD1 or TRBD2 may fit D (6 bases each). The CDR3 is CASSPGGNANTGELFF. CDR3 DNA: TGTGCCAGCAGTCCCGGGGGCAACGCGAACACCGGGGAGCTGTTTTTT.